This T cell receptor beta chain was identified during a study of blood T cell repertoires in COVID-19. Turning to the study itself: Acute and convalescent COVID-19 specimens originated in the United States, Italy and Spain.

Germline CDR1 is SEHNR and CDR2 is FQNEAQ (reference sequence). V gave up 10 bases and J gave up 0 bases, with 19 bases separating them. This CDR3 region has 16 residues. This table comes from immunoSEQ multiplex PCR, and its TCRdb copy is limited to in-frame clones, with some not included. The data show about 140,000 clones, around nine tenths seen once. Sequencing was done on a sample of peripheral blood. The clonotype originates from a man aged 45 to 65 with active or convalescent COVID-19. V is TRBV7-9 and J is TRBJ2-1; D possibly corresponds to TRBD1 (6 bases). The CDR3 region has the DNA TGTGCCACCTCACATAGGGGGATTAGCTCCTACAATGAGCAGTTCTTC. Amino acids: CATSHRGISSYNEQFF.